Sequencing of this T cell receptor (beta chain) was carried out in a study of blood T cell repertoires in COVID-19 (TCRdb year 2020). In terms of the full investigation: Samples covering the acute and convalescent phases of COVID-19 were provided by collaborators in the United States, Italy and Spain. Sample metadata almost always included a de-identified subject ID, COVID-19 status, age in years and sex. Where available, HLA class I and class II types were taken from metadata supplied by the sample provider and were not determined by assay-based typing. Deeply sampled blood TCRbeta repertoires from subjects exposed to, actively infected with, or recovered from COVID-19 were included in the dataset. The repertoires were released in a freely available public database meant as a resource for research on the immune response to SARS-CoV-2. The samples were drawn from the first 160 participants of the ongoing ImmuneRACE study and from about 1,200 subjects provided by 6 global collaborators. The material from the prospective study consisted of cDNA or gDNA derived from T cells, B-cell-depleted T cells, or PBMCs. General study outcomes and caveats: Clinical and demographic metadata were provided uncurated, with the amount varying by source and participant.

Concerning this clone: What antigen it recognizes has not been identified. No clone much larger than this one lies a single base away; base qualities are absent.

Enrolling through a virtual design, the prospective study's participants ranged in age from roughly 18 to 95 years and lived across about two dozen United States geographic areas. In the prospective study, participants were assigned to cohorts based on the clinical history participants reported in a screening survey and a study questionnaire. Recovered participants in ImmuneRACE Cohort 3 were defined as having two consecutive negative NP/OP PCR tests, clearance from a healthcare professional, or resolution of symptoms. Mobile phlebotomists in the prospective study collected whole blood, serum and a nasopharyngeal or oropharyngeal swab from every participant. Additional blood draws and questionnaires over an approximately two-month period could optionally be provided by prospective study participants. Before DNA extraction, prospective study blood samples were shipped either frozen or at room temperature.

Unmatched junction bases come to 10, with V trimmed by 4 bases and J by 3 bases. There are 17 amino acids in the CDR3, from cysteine to phenylalanine inclusive. The read is trimmed to its CDR3 DNA, 51 bases read in frame from base 1. The germline V gene supplies CDR1 SGHRS and CDR2 YFSETQ. TCRbeta CDR3 regions were amplified from genomic DNA by means of the immunoSEQ Assay, a bias-controlled multiplex PCR. In the paper's pipeline: Within the assay, amplification of reference gene primers was used to estimate how many nucleated cells each sample contained. To quantify the absolute abundance of each unique TCRbeta CDR3 rearrangement, sequence reads were collapsed and filtered. For each sample, productive Simpson clonality was calculated as the square root of Simpson's diversity index over productive rearrangements. TCRdb carries this immuneACCESS record with in-frame sequences only. Its versions omit some clonotypes, under half of them owing to an unresolved V gene in the studies checked, with the rest unexplained. D and trimming were read from the DNA, whereas the V and J calls and clone size are those reported in that table. This sample lists about 270,000 clones; 88% were detected once. The top ten constitute about 3% of the sample.

The receptor was derived from a woman aged 45-59 years who had recovered from COVID-19. The sample consisted of PBMCs or T cells enriched from blood (not recorded which). Here the chain combines TRBV5-1 and TRBJ1-2; 12 bases in the middle match TRBD1. The CDR3 protein sequence reads: CASSGTGTGGADYGYTF. The nucleotide sequence is TGCGCCAGCAGCGGGACCGGGACAGGGGGCGCCGACTATGGCTACACCTTC.